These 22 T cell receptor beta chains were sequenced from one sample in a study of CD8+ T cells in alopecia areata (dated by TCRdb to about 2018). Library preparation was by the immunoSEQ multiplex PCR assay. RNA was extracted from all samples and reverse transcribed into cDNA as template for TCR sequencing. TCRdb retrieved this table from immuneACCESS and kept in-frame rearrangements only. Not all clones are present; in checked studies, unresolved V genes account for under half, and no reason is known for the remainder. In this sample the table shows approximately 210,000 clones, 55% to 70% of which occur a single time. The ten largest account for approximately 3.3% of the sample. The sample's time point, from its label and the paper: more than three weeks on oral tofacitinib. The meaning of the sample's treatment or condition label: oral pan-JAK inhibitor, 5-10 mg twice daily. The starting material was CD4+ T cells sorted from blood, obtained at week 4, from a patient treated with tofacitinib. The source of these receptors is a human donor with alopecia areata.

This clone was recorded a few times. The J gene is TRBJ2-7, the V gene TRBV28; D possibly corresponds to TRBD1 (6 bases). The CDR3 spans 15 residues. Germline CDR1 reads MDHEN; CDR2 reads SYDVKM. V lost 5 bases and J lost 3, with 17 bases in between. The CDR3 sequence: CASSATGPAGYEQYF. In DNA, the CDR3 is TGTGCCAGCAGTGCGACAGGCCCGGCGGGCTACGAGCAGTACTTC.

DNA for the CDR3: TGTGCCTTTGAATCTCCTAGGAATCAGCCCCAGCATTTT. Its protein is CAFESPRNQPQHF. The J gene is TRBJ1-5, the V gene TRBV30, with unresolved D. In germline, CDR1 is GTSNPN, CDR2 SVGIG (reference sequence). This CDR3 has 13 residues. The V end lost 7 bases, the J end lost 4 bases, and 14 bases lay between the germline ends.

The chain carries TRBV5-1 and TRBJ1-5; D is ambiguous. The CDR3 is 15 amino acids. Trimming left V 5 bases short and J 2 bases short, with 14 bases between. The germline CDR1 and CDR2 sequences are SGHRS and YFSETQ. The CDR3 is CASREDPRGNQPQHF. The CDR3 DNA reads TGCGCCAGCAGAGAGGACCCTCGCGGCAATCAGCCCCAGCATTTT.

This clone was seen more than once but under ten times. CDR3 DNA sequence: TGTGCCTCGCGGGATCCAGAATTCATGGGAGGCTACACCTTC. Translation gives CASRDPEFMGGYTF. This chain links TRBV30 with TRBJ1-2; no clear D gene. CDR1 and CDR2 (germline): GTSNPN, SVGIG (reference sequence). The CDR3 spans 14 residues. Trimming cost V 7 bases and J 8 bases, with 23 bases left between them. Supplemented by reference TRBV30 and TRBJ1-2, the full variable domain reads SQTIHQWPATLVQPVGSPLSLECTVEGTSNPNLYWYRQAAGRGLQLLFYSVGIGQISSEVPQNLSASRPQDRQFILSSKKLLLSDSGFYLCASRDPEFMGGYTFGSGTRLTVV.

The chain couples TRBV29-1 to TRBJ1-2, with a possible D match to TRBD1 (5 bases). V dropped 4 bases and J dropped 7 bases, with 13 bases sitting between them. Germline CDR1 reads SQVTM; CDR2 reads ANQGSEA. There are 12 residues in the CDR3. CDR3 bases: TGCAGCGTTGTGAAGGGGCGGAGTGGCTACACCTTC. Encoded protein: CSVVKGRSGYTF.

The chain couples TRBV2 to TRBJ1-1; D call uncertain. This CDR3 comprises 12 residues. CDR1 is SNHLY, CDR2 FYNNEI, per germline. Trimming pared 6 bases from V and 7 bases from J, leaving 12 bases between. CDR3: CASSFHMGEAFF. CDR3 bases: TGTGCCAGCAGCTTCCACATGGGTGAAGCTTTCTTT.

CDR3 sequence (DNA): TGCAGCGCTGGGACAGGGAACTATAATTCACCCCTCCACTTT. It encodes CSAGTGNYNSPLHF. This chain joins TRBV29-1 and TRBJ1-6; 9 positions agree with TRBD1. The CDR3 is made up of 14 amino acids. Germline lookup yields CDR1 SQVTM and CDR2 ANQGSEA. The ends lost 7 bases at V and 3 bases at J; junction bases unmatched: 4. Full variable domain (remainder filled in from reference TRBV29-1 and TRBJ1-6): SAVISQKPSRDICQRGTSLTIQCQVDSQVTMMFWYRQQPGQSLTLIATANQGSEATYESGFVIDKFPISRPNLTFSTLTVSNMSPEDSSIYLCSAGTGNYNSPLHFGNGTRLTVT.

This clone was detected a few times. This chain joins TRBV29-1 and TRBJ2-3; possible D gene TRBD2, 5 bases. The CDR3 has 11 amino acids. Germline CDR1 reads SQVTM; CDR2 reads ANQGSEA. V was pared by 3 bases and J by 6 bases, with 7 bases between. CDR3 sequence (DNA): TGCAGCGTTGAGATAGCGGATACGCAGTATTTT. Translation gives CSVEIADTQYF.

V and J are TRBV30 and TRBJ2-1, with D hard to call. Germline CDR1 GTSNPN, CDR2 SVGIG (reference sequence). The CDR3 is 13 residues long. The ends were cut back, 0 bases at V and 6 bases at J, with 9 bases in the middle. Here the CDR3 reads CAWSVGSPNEQFF. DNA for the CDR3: TGTGCCTGGAGTGTAGGCAGCCCCAATGAGCAGTTCTTC. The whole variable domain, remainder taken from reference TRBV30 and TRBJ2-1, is SQTIHQWPATLVQPVGSPLSLECTVEGTSNPNLYWYRQAAGRGLQLLFYSVGIGQISSEVPQNLSASRPQDRQFILSSKKLLLSDSGFYLCAWSVGSPNEQFFGPGTRLTVL.

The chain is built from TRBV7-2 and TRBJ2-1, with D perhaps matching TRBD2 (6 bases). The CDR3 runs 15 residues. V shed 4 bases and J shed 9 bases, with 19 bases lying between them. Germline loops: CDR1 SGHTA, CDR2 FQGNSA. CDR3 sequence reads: CASSSGLTDWGEQFF. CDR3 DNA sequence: TGTGCCAGCAGCTCGGGACTCACGGATTGGGGTGAGCAGTTCTTC.

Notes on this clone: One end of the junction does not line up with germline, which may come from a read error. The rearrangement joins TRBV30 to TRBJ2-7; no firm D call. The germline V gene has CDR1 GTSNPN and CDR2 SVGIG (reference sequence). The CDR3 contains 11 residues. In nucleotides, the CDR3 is TGTGCCTGGAGTGAGGCTGGGTTTAATCGGTTC. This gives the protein CAWSEAGFNRF.

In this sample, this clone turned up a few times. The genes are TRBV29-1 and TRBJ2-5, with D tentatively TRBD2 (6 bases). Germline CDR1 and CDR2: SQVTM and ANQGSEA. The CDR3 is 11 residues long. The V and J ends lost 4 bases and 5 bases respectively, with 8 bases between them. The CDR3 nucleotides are TGCAGCGTTGCGGAGGGGGAGACCCAGTACTTC. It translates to CSVAEGETQYF.

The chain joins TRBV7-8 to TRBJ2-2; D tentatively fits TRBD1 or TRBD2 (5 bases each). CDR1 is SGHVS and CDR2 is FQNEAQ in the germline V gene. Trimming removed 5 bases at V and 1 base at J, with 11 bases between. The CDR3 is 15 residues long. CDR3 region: CASSLGRQNTGELFF. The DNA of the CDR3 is TGTGCCAGCAGCCTGGGACGGCAGAACACCGGGGAGCTGTTTTTT.

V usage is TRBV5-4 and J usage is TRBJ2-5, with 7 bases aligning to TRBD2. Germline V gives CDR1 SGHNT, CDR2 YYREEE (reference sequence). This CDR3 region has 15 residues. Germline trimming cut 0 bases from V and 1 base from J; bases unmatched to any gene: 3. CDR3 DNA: TGTGCCAGCAGCTTGGTTTCGGGGGGCCAAGAGACCCAGTACTTC. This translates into CASSLVSGGQETQYF.

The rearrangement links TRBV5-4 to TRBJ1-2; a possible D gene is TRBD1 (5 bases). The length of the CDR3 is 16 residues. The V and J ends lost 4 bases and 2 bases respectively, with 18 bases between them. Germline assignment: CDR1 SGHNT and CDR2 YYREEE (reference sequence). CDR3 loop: CASSLLTTGLNYGYTF. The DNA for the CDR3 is TGTGCCAGCAGCCTCCTAACGACGGGGCTCAACTATGGCTACACCTTC.

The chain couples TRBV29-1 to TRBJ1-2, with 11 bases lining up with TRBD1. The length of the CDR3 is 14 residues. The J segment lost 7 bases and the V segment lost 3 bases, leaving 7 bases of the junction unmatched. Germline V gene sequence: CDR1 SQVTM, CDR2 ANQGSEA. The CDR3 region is CSVDRGGTGGGYTF. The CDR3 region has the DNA TGCAGCGTTGATCGGGGCGGGACAGGGGGTGGCTACACCTTC.

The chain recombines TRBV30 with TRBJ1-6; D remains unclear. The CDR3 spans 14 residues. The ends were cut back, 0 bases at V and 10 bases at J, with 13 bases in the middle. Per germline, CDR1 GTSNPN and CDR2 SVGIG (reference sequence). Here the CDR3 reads CAWSVLGGRSPLHF. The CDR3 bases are TGTGCCTGGAGTGTTTTGGGAGGGAGATCACCCCTCCACTTT. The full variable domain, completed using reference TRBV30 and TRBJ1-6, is SQTIHQWPATLVQPVGSPLSLECTVEGTSNPNLYWYRQAAGRGLQLLFYSVGIGQISSEVPQNLSASRPQDRQFILSSKKLLLSDSGFYLCAWSVLGGRSPLHFGNGTRLTVT.

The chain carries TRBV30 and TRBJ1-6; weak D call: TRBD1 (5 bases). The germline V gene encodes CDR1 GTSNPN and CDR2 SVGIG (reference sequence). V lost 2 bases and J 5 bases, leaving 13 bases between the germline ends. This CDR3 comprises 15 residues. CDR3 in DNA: TGTGCCTGGAGTCGACTCGGGACTGATAATTCACCCCTCCACTTT. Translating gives CAWSRLGTDNSPLHF.

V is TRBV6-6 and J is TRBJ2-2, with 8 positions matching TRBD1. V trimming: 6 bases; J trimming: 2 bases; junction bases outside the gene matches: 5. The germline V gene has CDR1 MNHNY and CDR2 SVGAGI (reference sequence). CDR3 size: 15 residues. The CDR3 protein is CASRPDRGNTGELFF. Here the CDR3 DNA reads TGTGCCAGCAGGCCAGACAGGGGAAACACCGGGGAGCTGTTTTTT.

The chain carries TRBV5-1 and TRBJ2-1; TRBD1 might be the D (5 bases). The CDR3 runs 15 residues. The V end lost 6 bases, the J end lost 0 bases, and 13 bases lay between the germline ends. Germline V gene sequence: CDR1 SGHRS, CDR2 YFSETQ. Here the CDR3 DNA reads TGCGCCAGCAACCCACGACAGAGCTCCTACAATGAGCAGTTCTTC. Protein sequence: CASNPRQSSYNEQFF.

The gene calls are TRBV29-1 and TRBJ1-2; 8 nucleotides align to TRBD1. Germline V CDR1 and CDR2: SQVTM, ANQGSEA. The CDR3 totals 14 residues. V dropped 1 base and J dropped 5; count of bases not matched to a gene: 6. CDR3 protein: CSVEGSGQAYGYTF. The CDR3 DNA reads TGCAGCGTTGAAGGCTCGGGACAGGCATATGGCTACACCTTC.

In DNA, the CDR3 is TGTGCCAGCAGCTTGTCAGGGATCACTGAAGCTTTCTTT. This translates into CASSLSGITEAFF. The rearrangement joins TRBV5-6 to TRBJ1-1, with D possibly being TRBD1 (5 bases). Trimming shortened V by 1 base and J by 4 bases, and 8 bases separated the two germline ends. The CDR3 is 13 residues long. Germline V gives CDR1 SGHDT, CDR2 YYEEEE.